This T cell receptor beta chain was retrieved from a study of patients and donors after allogeneic stem cell transplantation. The germline V gene has CDR1 DFQATT and CDR2 SNEGSKA (reference sequence). This CDR3 is 14 amino acids long. V lost 3 bases, J lost 3 bases, and 8 bases stayed unmatched. TCRdb reprocessed the RT-PCR reads with MiXCR, giving one entry per CDR3 protein. The sample consists of 800,000 to 1,000,000 distinct CDR3 sequences, over 15% of them appearing once. Sequencing was performed on blood, either unsorted or a sorted T cell fraction (not recorded which). This sequence was found in a human donor who was either an allogeneic HSCT recipient or a stem cell or donor lymphocyte infusion donor (not recorded which). It is not recorded whose cells these are; they may come from a transplant donor. V and J are TRBV20-1 and TRBJ2-7; TRBD2 matches at 7 bases. The chain's CDR3 is CSASIAGVHYEQYF. As DNA, the CDR3 is TGCAGTGCTAGTATTGCGGGGGTACACTACGAGCAGTACTTC.